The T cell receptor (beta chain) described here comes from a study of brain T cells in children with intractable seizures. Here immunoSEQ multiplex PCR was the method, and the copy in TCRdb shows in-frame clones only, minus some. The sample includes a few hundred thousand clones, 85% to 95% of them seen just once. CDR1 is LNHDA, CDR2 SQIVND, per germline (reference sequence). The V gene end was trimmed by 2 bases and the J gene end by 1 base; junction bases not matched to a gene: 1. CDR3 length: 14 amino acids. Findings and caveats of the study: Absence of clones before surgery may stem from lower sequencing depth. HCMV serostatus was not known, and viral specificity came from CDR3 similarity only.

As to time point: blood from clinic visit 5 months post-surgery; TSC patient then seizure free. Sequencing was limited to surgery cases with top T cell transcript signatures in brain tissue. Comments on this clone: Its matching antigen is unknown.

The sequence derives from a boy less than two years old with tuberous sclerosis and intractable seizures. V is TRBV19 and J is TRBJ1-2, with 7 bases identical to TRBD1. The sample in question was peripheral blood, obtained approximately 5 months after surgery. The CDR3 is CASSIRDSNYGYTF. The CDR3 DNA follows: TGTGCCAGTAGTATAAGGGACAGTAACTATGGCTACACCTTC.